The subject of this entry is one T cell receptor beta chain. This CDR3 spans 13 amino acids. The V and J ends lost 1 base and 7 bases respectively, with 10 bases between them. Germline V gives CDR1 SGHTA, CDR2 FQGNSA. The data are from a study of blood T cell repertoires in COVID-19. Study-wide background: The United States, Italy and Spain supplied acute and convalescent COVID-19 samples. PBMCs, B-cell-depleted T cells, or T cells were the source of the cDNA or gDNA that made up the material.

Methods used by the authors: The assay estimated nucleated cells by amplifying reference gene primers. This table comes from immunoSEQ multiplex PCR, and its TCRdb copy is limited to in-frame clones, with some not included. V and J calls and clone size are copied from that table; D and trimming were computed from the DNA. The sample shows over 200,000 clones, about 79% of them seen only once. Sequenced sample: peripheral blood. V and J are TRBV7-2 and TRBJ1-1; D not certain. The receptor was isolated from a man aged 35-49 years who had recovered from COVID-19. CDR3 sequence (DNA): TGTGCCAGCAGCTTAGTGTCGGGAGATGAAGCTTTCTTT. Protein product: CASSLVSGDEAFF.